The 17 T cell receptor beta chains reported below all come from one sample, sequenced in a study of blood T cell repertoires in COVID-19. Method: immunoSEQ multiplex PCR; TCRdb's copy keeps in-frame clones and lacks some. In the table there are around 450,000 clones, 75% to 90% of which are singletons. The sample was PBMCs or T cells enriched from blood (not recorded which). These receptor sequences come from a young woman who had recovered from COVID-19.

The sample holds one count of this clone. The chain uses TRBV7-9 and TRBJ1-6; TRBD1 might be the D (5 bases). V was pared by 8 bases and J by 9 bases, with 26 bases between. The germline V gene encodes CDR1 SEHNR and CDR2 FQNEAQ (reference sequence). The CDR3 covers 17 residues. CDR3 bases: TGTGCCAGCCGACCGGGCGGGGGGTCAACCCGACTTTCACCCCTCCACTTT. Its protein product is CASRPGGGSTRLSPLHF.

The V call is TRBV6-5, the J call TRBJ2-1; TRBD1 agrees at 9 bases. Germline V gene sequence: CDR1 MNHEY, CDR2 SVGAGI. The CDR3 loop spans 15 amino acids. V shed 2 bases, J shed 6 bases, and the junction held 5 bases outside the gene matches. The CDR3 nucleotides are TGTGCCAGCAGTTACCCGGGACAGGGAATCAATGAGCAGTTCTTC. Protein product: CASSYPGQGINEQFF.

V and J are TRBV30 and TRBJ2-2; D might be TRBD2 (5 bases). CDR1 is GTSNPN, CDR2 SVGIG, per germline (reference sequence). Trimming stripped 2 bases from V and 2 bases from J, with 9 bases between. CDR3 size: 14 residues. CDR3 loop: CAWSTGSNTGELFF. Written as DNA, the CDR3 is TGTGCCTGGAGTACGGGATCCAACACCGGGGAGCTGTTTTTT. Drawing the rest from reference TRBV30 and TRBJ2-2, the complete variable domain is SQTIHQWPATLVQPVGSPLSLECTVEGTSNPNLYWYRQAAGRGLQLLFYSVGIGQISSEVPQNLSASRPQDRQFILSSKKLLLSDSGFYLCAWSTGSNTGELFFGEGSRLTVL.

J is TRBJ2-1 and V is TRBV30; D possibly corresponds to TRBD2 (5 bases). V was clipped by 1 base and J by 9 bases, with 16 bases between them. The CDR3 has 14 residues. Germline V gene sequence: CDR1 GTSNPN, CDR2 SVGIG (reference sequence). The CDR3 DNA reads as TGTGCCTGGAGTGGAGTCTTCCGTGCGGGTGAGCAGTTCTTC. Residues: CAWSGVFRAGEQFF.

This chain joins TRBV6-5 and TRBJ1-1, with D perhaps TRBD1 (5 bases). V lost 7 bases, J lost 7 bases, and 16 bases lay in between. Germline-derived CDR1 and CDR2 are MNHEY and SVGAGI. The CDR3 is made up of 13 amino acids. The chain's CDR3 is CASKWRGAVEAFF. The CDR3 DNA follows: TGTGCCAGCAAGTGGAGGGGAGCTGTTGAAGCTTTCTTT.

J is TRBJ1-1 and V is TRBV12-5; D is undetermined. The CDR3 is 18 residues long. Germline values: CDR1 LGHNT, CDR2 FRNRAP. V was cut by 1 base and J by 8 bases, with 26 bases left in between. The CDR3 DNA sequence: TGTGCTAGTGGTTTGGCTCCTGGTGATCGGCTACAGAGTTCGGAAGCTTTCTTT. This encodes CASGLAPGDRLQSSEAFF.

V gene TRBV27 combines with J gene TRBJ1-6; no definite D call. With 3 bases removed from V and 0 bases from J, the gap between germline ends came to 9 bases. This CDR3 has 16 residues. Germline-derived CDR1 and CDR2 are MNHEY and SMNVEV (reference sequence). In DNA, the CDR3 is TGTGCCAGCAGTTTTCTGGGGAGCTCCTATAATTCACCCCTCCACTTT. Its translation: CASSFLGSSYNSPLHF.

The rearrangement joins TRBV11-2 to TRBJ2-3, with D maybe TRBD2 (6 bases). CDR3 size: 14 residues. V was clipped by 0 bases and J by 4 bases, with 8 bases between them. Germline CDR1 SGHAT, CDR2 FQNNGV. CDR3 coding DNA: TGTGCCAGCAGCTTAGAGAGCGGGTCAGATACGCAGTATTTT. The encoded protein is CASSLESGSDTQYF. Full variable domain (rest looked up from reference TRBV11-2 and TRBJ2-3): EAGVAQSPRYKIIEKRQSVAFWCNPISGHATLYWYQQILGQGPKLLIQFQNNGVVDDSQLPKDRFSAERLKGVDSTLKIQPAKLEDSAVYLCASSLESGSDTQYFGPGTRLTVL.

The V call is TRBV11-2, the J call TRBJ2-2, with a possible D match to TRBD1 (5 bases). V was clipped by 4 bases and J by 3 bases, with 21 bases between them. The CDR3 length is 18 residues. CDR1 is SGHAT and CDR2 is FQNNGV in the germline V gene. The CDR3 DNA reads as TGTGCCAGCAGCTCCCCCCGGTGGGCAGGGAAATACACCGGGGAGCTGTTTTTT. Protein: CASSSPRWAGKYTGELFF.

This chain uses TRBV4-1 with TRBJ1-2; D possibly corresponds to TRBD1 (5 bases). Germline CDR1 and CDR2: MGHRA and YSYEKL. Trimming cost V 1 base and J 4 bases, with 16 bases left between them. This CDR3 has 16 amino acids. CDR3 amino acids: CASSQGAGGGPYGYTF. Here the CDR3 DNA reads TGCGCCAGCAGCCAAGGTGCCGGGGGTGGCCCCTATGGCTACACCTTC.

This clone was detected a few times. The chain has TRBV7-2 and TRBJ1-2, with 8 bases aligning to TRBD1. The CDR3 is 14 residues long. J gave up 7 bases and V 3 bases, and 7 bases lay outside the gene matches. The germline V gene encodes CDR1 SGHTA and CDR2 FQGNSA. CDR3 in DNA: TGTGCCAGCAGCTTGACAGGGGAGGATAGTGGCTACACCTTC. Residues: CASSLTGEDSGYTF.

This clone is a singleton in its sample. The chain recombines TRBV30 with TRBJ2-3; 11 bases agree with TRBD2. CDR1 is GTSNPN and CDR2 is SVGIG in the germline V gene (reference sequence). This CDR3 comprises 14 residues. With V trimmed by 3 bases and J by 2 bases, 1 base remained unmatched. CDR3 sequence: CAWRLAGATDTQYF. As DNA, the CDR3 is TGTGCCTGGAGACTAGCGGGGGCCACAGATACGCAGTATTTT.

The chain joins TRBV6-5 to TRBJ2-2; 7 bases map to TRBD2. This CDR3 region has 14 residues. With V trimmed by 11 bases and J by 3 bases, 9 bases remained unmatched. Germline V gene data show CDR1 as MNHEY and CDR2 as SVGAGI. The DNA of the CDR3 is TGTGCCGGGACGAGCGGGGCGCACACCGGGGAGCTGTTTTTT. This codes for CAGTSGAHTGELFF.

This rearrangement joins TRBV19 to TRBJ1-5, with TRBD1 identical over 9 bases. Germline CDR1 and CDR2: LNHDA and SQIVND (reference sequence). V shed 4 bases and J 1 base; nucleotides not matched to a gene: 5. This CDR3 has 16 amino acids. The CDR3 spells CASSKGGQGSNQPQHF. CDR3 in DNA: TGTGCCAGTAGTAAAGGAGGACAGGGGAGCAATCAGCCCCAGCATTTT.

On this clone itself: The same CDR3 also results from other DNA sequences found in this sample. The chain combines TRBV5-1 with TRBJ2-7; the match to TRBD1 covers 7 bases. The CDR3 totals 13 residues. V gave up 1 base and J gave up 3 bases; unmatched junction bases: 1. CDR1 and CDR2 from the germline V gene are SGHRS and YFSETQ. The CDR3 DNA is TGCGCCAGCAGCTTGAACAGGGGCTACGAGCAGTACTTC. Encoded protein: CASSLNRGYEQYF.

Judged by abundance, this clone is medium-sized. Written as DNA, the CDR3 is TGTGCCAGCAGTTTTTCACAGGGTGGGGGCTACGAGCAGTACTTC. It is translated as CASSFSQGGGYEQYF. The chain has TRBV27 and TRBJ2-7, with D perhaps matching TRBD1 (6 bases). Trimming shortened V by 3 bases and J by 3 bases, and 15 bases separated the two germline ends. CDR3 length: 15 residues. In germline, CDR1 is MNHEY, CDR2 SMNVEV (reference sequence).

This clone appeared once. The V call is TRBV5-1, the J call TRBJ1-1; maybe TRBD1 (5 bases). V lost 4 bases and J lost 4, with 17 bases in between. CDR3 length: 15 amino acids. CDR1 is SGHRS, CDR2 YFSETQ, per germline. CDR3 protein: CASSTWGNGGTEAFF. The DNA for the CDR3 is TGCGCCAGCAGCACATGGGGGAACGGGGGCACTGAAGCTTTCTTT.